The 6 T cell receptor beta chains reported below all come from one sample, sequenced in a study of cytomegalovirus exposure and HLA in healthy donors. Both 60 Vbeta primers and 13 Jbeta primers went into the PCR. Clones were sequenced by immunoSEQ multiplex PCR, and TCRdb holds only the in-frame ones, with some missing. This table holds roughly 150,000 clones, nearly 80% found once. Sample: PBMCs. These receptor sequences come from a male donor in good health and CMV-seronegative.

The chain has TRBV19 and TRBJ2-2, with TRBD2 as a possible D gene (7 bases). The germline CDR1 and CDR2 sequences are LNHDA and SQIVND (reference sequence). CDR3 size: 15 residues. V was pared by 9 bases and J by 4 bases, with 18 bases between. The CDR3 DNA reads TGTGCCAGCACCCCGGGGGGCCAAGGCACCGGGGAGCTGTTTTTT. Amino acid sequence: CASTPGGQGTGELFF.

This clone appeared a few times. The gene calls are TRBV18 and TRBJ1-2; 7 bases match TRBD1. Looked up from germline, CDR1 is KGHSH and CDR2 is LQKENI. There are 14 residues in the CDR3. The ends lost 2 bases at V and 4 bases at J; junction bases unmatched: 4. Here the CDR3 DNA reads TGTGCCAGCTCACCATCAGGGGACAGCTATGGCTACACCTTC. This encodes CASSPSGDSYGYTF.

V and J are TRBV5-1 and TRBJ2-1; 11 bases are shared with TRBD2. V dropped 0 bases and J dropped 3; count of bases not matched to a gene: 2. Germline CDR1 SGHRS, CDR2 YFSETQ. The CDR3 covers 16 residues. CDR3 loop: CASSLEGTSGYNEQFF. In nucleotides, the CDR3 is TGCGCCAGCAGCTTGGAAGGGACTAGCGGCTACAATGAGCAGTTCTTC.

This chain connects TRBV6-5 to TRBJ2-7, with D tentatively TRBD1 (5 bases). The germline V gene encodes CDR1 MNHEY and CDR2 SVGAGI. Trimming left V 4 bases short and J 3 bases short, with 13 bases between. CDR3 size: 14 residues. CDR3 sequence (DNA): TGTGCCAGCAGTTCAGGGCTTACGCACTACGAGCAGTACTTC. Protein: CASSSGLTHYEQYF.

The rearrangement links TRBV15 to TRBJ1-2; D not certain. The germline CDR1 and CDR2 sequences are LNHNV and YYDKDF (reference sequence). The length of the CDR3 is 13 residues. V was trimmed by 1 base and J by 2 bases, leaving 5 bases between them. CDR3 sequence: CATSRVLNYGYTF. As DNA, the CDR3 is TGTGCCACCAGCAGAGTTCTAAACTATGGCTACACCTTC.

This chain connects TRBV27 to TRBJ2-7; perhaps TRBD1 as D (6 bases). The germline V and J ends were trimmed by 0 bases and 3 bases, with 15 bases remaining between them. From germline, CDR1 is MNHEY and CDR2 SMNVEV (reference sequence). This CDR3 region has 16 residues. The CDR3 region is CASSLSIRGPYYEQYF. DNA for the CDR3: TGTGCCAGCAGTTTATCGATCAGGGGACCCTACTACGAGCAGTACTTC.